The 7 T cell receptor beta chains below come from one sample, sequenced in a study of CD8 T cells in ankylosing spondylitis. Each CDR3 protein gets one entry after TCRdb re-called the 5' RACE reads with MiXCR. The table records roughly 260,000 distinct CDR3 sequences, over 15% of them present only once. The specimen sequenced was blood, either unsorted or a sorted T cell fraction (not recorded which). The receptors stem from a male donor with ankylosing spondylitis or in good health (not recorded which).

The rearrangement links TRBV27 to TRBJ1-1; D is ambiguous. In germline, CDR1 is MNHEY, CDR2 SMNVEV (reference sequence). V gave up 3 bases and J gave up 0 bases, with 14 bases separating them. The CDR3 runs to 16 residues. The CDR3 coding sequence is TGTGCCAGCAGTTTTCAGTGGGCTCCAATGAACACTGAAGCTTTCTTT. Its protein product is CASSFQWAPMNTEAFF.

This clonotype was seen more than once but under ten times. The chain is built from TRBV3-1 and TRBJ2-1; TRBD2 agrees at 14 bases. Germline CDR1 is LGHDT and CDR2 is YNNKEL (reference sequence). The CDR3 totals 19 residues. V lost 3 bases and J lost 7; bases outside the gene matches: 14. The CDR3 DNA reads TGTGCCAGCAGCCAGAATATCCCCCGACTAGCGGGGGGGCAAAATGAGCAGTTCTTC. This gives the protein CASSQNIPRLAGGQNEQFF.

A few counts support this clonotype. This chain joins TRBV6-1 and TRBJ2-3; 8 bases align to TRBD1. V trimming: 7 bases; J trimming: 3 bases; junction bases outside the gene matches: 12. Germline V gene sequence: CDR1 MNHNS, CDR2 SASEGT. The CDR3 is 16 amino acids. The CDR3 protein is CASNAQGAFGTDTQYF. In DNA, the CDR3 is TGTGCCAGCAACGCCCAGGGGGCGTTTGGTACAGATACGCAGTATTTT.

This clonotype was detected a few times. The genes are TRBV11-2 and TRBJ2-5, with D possibly called TRBD1 or TRBD2 (5 bases each). V lost 5 bases to trimming and J lost 3 bases, with 13 bases between them. Germline V gene sequence: CDR1 SGHAT, CDR2 FQNNGV. There are 14 residues in the CDR3. The CDR3 reads CASSPGTLKETQYF. As DNA, the CDR3 is TGTGCCAGCAGCCCGGGGACCTTAAAAGAGACCCAGTACTTC.

In this sample, this clonotype turned up a few times. The chain links TRBV5-1 to TRBJ1-2; D uncertain. The germline V gene encodes CDR1 SGHRS and CDR2 YFSETQ. V was clipped by 0 bases and J by 1 base, with 7 bases between them. The CDR3 is 14 amino acids. CDR3 sequence (DNA): TGCGCCAGCAGCTTGGGAGATGTTAACTATGGCTACACCTTC. This gives the protein CASSLGDVNYGYTF.

This clonotype occurred many times. This chain links TRBV4-2 with TRBJ1-5; D ambiguous. The CDR3 covers 16 residues. V lost 1 base, J lost 3 bases, and 13 bases lay in between. Germline V CDR1 and CDR2: LGHNA, YNFKEQ. CDR3 nucleotide sequence: TGTGCCAGCAGCCAAGCATCGTGGCAGGTCAATCAGCCCCAGCATTTT. Translated, it gives CASSQASWQVNQPQHF.

This clonotype has a handful of counts. The V gene is TRBV21-1, the J gene TRBJ1-2. TRBV21-1 is described as a pseudogene. The CDR3 totals 12 residues. The CDR3 is CASSSPVGGYTF. The CDR3 DNA reads as TGTGCCAGCAGCTCCCCAGTAGGCGGCTACACCTTC.